The rows below give T cell receptor beta chains drawn from one sample of a study of T cells in Graves' hyperthyroidism and ophthalmopathy. TCRdb passed the multiplex PCR reads through MiXCR, listing each CDR3 protein once. The sample yields 490,000 or so distinct CDR3 sequences, about 16% seen once. Input material: blood. The source is a woman in her twenties or thirties with Graves' ophthalmopathy. Both conserved end residues are part of each CDR3. Each record gives: V gene, clone size, J gene, D gene, CDR3 protein, CDR3 DNA. The D gene is left open where the match is weak. Size tells how often a clone was seen (once, few, many) or the class of an expanded clone, and some rows leave it out.

V gene: TRBV5-1
clone size: .
J gene: TRBJ2-3
D gene: TRBD2
CDR3 protein: CASASATSGFQFTDTQYF
CDR3 DNA: TGCGCCAGCGCTTCCGCGACTAGCGGGTTTCAGTTCACAGATACGCAGTATTTT

V gene: TRBV7-2
clone size: few
J gene: TRBJ1-6
D gene: .
CDR3 protein: CASSFSSAPLHF
CDR3 DNA: TGTGCCAGCAGCTTTTCGTCGGCACCCCTCCACTTT

V gene: TRBV5-1
clone size: few
J gene: TRBJ2-5
D gene: .
CDR3 protein: CASSLLQGSETQYF
CDR3 DNA: TGCGCCAGCAGCCTATTACAGGGTTCAGAGACCCAGTACTTC

V gene: TRBV27
clone size: many
J gene: TRBJ2-1
D gene: TRBD1
CDR3 protein: CASRLQGAAYNEQFF
CDR3 DNA: TGTGCCAGCAGATTACAGGGGGCTGCCTACAATGAGCAGTTCTTC

V gene: TRBV25-1
clone size: .
J gene: TRBJ2-7
D gene: TRBD2
CDR3 protein: CASSDPGLGITYEQYF
CDR3 DNA: TGTGCCAGCAGTGATCCGGGACTAGGGATCACCTACGAGCAGTACTTC

V gene: TRBV20-1
clone size: many
J gene: TRBJ2-3
D gene: .
CDR3 protein: CSEALWGTDTQYF
CDR3 DNA: TGCAGTGAGGCGCTGTGGGGCACAGATACGCAGTATTTT

V gene: TRBV20-1
clone size: many
J gene: TRBJ1-1
D gene: .
CDR3 protein: CSASLSTMMNTEAFF
CDR3 DNA: TGCAGTGCTAGCTTGTCTACGATGATGAACACTGAAGCTTTCTTT

V gene: TRBV12-3/TRBV12-4
clone size: many
J gene: TRBJ2-3
D gene: .
CDR3 protein: CASSLALMPDSITDTQYF
CDR3 DNA: TGTGCCAGCAGTTTAGCGTTAATGCCCGACTCCATCACAGATACGCAGTATTTT

V gene: TRBV13
clone size: many
J gene: TRBJ1-2
D gene: .
CDR3 protein: CASSPRGRRYGYTF
CDR3 DNA: TGTGCCAGCAGCCCTAGAGGCCGGCGCTATGGCTACACCTTC

V gene: TRBV13
clone size: few
J gene: TRBJ2-1
D gene: TRBD2
CDR3 protein: CASSPPNAGGWYNEQFF
CDR3 DNA: TGTGCCAGCAGCCCCCCCAACGCGGGAGGTTGGTACAATGAGCAGTTCTTC

V gene: TRBV11-2
clone size: .
J gene: TRBJ1-1
D gene: .
CDR3 protein: CASSLDFATEAFF
CDR3 DNA: TGTGCCAGCAGCTTAGATTTTGCCACTGAAGCTTTCTTT

V gene: TRBV20-1
clone size: many
J gene: TRBJ1-2
D gene: .
CDR3 protein: CSASPQGRLYGYTF
CDR3 DNA: TGCAGTGCCTCACCGCAGGGGAGACTCTATGGCTACACCTTC

V gene: TRBV7-9
clone size: .
J gene: TRBJ2-2
D gene: .
CDR3 protein: CASRPVPGLARNTGELFF
CDR3 DNA: TGTGCCAGCAGGCCGGTACCGGGACTCGCCCGGAACACCGGGGAGCTGTTTTTT

V gene: TRBV5-6
clone size: many
J gene: TRBJ2-1
D gene: .
CDR3 protein: CASRPKQGWADNEQFF
CDR3 DNA: TGTGCCAGCAGACCGAAGCAGGGGTGGGCAGACAATGAGCAGTTCTTC

V gene: TRBV29-1
clone size: few
J gene: TRBJ2-7
D gene: .
CDR3 protein: CSVAQGYEQYF
CDR3 DNA: TGCAGCGTTGCTCAGGGCTACGAGCAGTACTTC

V gene: TRBV5-1
clone size: many
J gene: TRBJ1-1
D gene: TRBD1
CDR3 protein: CASRSPYRGNWTEAFF
CDR3 DNA: TGCGCCAGCAGGTCCCCGTACAGGGGGAATTGGACTGAAGCTTTCTTT

V gene: TRBV11-2
clone size: many
J gene: TRBJ2-7
D gene: .
CDR3 protein: CASSLEFSYEQYF
CDR3 DNA: TGTGCCAGCAGCTTGGAGTTCTCCTACGAGCAGTACTTC

V gene: TRBV11-2
clone size: .
J gene: TRBJ2-3
D gene: TRBD2
CDR3 protein: CASSAAGGSTDTQYF
CDR3 DNA: TGTGCCAGCAGTGCGGCGGGAGGGAGCACAGATACGCAGTATTTT

V gene: TRBV12-3/TRBV12-4
clone size: few
J gene: TRBJ2-5
D gene: .
CDR3 protein: CASSPAVVSEGRETQYF
CDR3 DNA: TGTGCCAGCAGTCCGGCGGTGGTTAGTGAAGGTAGAGAGACCCAGTACTTC

V gene: TRBV29-1
clone size: few
J gene: TRBJ2-5
D gene: .
CDR3 protein: CSVRMGRKETQYF
CDR3 DNA: TGCAGCGTTCGAATGGGACGTAAAGAGACCCAGTACTTC

V gene: TRBV6-5
clone size: .
J gene: TRBJ2-7
D gene: TRBD2
CDR3 protein: CASSYSNQLAGGAFDWRSYNEQYF
CDR3 DNA: TGTGCCAGCAGTTACTCCAATCAACTAGCGGGAGGTGCATTTGACTGGAGATCCTACAATGAGCAGTACTTC

V gene: TRBV4-1
clone size: .
J gene: TRBJ2-3
D gene: TRBD2
CDR3 protein: CASKVRGRSTDTQYF
CDR3 DNA: TGCGCCAGCAAAGTGCGCGGGAGAAGCACAGATACGCAGTATTTT

V gene: TRBV28
clone size: .
J gene: TRBJ1-5
D gene: .
CDR3 protein: CASTPVSRLYQPQHF
CDR3 DNA: TGTGCCAGCACCCCAGTCTCACGGCTATATCAGCCCCAGCATTTT

V gene: TRBV6-8
clone size: .
J gene: TRBJ2-2
D gene: TRBD1
CDR3 protein: CASSRQGFTTGELFF
CDR3 DNA: TGTGCCAGCAGCCGACAGGGTTTTACCACCGGGGAGCTGTTTTTT

V gene: TRBV6-8
clone size: few
J gene: TRBJ1-2
D gene: .
CDR3 protein: CASSSRANYGYTF
CDR3 DNA: TGTGCCAGCAGTTCCCGAGCTAACTATGGCTACACCTTC

V gene: TRBV5-1
clone size: many
J gene: TRBJ2-5
D gene: .
CDR3 protein: CASSLGLNRETQYF
CDR3 DNA: TGCGCCAGCAGCTTGGGGCTCAACCGGGAGACCCAGTACTTC

V gene: TRBV11-3
clone size: .
J gene: TRBJ2-1
D gene: .
CDR3 protein: CASGPEGGRDNEQFF
CDR3 DNA: TGTGCCAGCGGCCCAGAGGGGGGGAGGGACAATGAGCAGTTCTTC

V gene: TRBV7-2
clone size: many
J gene: TRBJ1-3
D gene: .
CDR3 protein: CASSLLSASGNTIYF
CDR3 DNA: TGTGCCAGCAGCTTACTCAGCGCCTCTGGAAACACCATATATTTT

V gene: TRBV11-2
clone size: many
J gene: TRBJ2-7
D gene: .
CDR3 protein: CASHDYSYEQYF
CDR3 DNA: TGTGCCAGCCACGACTACTCCTACGAGCAGTACTTC

V gene: TRBV7-2
clone size: .
J gene: TRBJ2-7
D gene: .
CDR3 protein: CASSFDQMYEQYF
CDR3 DNA: TGTGCCAGCAGCTTTGACCAAATGTACGAGCAGTACTTC

V gene: TRBV7-8
clone size: many
J gene: TRBJ1-1
D gene: .
CDR3 protein: CASSLAVPNTEAFF
CDR3 DNA: TGTGCCAGCAGCTTGGCGGTACCTAACACTGAAGCTTTCTTT

V gene: TRBV7-3
clone size: .
J gene: TRBJ2-1
D gene: .
CDR3 protein: CASSRGPGTPLNEQFF
CDR3 DNA: TGCGCCAGCAGCCGCGGTCCCGGGACACCCCTTAATGAGCAGTTCTTC

V gene: TRBV4-3
clone size: few
J gene: TRBJ2-3
D gene: TRBD2
CDR3 protein: CASSQVAGGIADTQYF
CDR3 DNA: TGCGCCAGCAGCCAAGTGGCGGGAGGGATCGCAGATACGCAGTATTTT

V gene: TRBV7-8
clone size: many
J gene: TRBJ2-3
D gene: .
CDR3 protein: CASSGTGTRSSTDTQYF
CDR3 DNA: TGTGCCAGCAGCGGGACCGGGACCCGGAGTAGCACAGATACGCAGTATTTT

V gene: TRBV10-3
clone size: .
J gene: TRBJ2-1
D gene: TRBD2
CDR3 protein: CAISDPGGPWEQFF
CDR3 DNA: TGTGCCATCAGTGACCCGGGAGGGCCATGGGAGCAGTTCTTC

V gene: TRBV10-3
clone size: .
J gene: TRBJ1-5
D gene: .
CDR3 protein: CAITAQVNQPQHF
CDR3 DNA: TGTGCCATCACCGCGCAGGTGAATCAGCCCCAGCATTTT

V gene: TRBV12-3/TRBV12-4
clone size: few
J gene: TRBJ1-2
D gene: .
CDR3 protein: CASSLPGGGYTF
CDR3 DNA: TGTGCCAGCAGTCTCCCCGGGGGTGGCTACACCTTC

V gene: TRBV20-1
clone size: many
J gene: TRBJ2-1
D gene: .
CDR3 protein: CSANVPGYNEQFF
CDR3 DNA: TGCAGTGCTAATGTACCGGGCTACAATGAGCAGTTCTTC

V gene: TRBV19
clone size: .
J gene: TRBJ1-5
D gene: .
CDR3 protein: CAIGGNQPQHF
CDR3 DNA: TGTGCCATAGGAGGCAATCAGCCCCAGCATTTT

V gene: TRBV12-3/TRBV12-4
clone size: .
J gene: TRBJ2-3
D gene: .
CDR3 protein: CASSYRVDTQYF
CDR3 DNA: TGTGCCAGCAGTTACAGGGTGGATACGCAGTATTTT

V gene: TRBV27
clone size: .
J gene: TRBJ1-2
D gene: TRBD1
CDR3 protein: CATRTGNMWGYTF
CDR3 DNA: TGTGCCACCCGGACAGGGAATATGTGGGGCTACACCTTC

V gene: TRBV20-1
clone size: many
J gene: TRBJ2-1
D gene: .
CDR3 protein: CSASPYQVYNEQFF
CDR3 DNA: TGCAGTGCTAGTCCCTACCAGGTCTACAATGAGCAGTTCTTC

V gene: TRBV29-1
clone size: many
J gene: TRBJ1-1
D gene: .
CDR3 protein: CSVMDRKNTEAFF
CDR3 DNA: TGCAGCGTAATGGACAGAAAGAACACTGAAGCTTTCTTT

V gene: TRBV20-1
clone size: many
J gene: TRBJ2-1
D gene: TRBD2
CDR3 protein: CSVWTSGSIAYNEQFF
CDR3 DNA: TGCAGTGTTTGGACTAGCGGGAGTATCGCCTACAATGAGCAGTTCTTC

V gene: TRBV28
clone size: many
J gene: TRBJ2-7
D gene: .
CDR3 protein: CASSLQRGPYEQYF
CDR3 DNA: TGTGCCAGCAGTCTGCAGAGGGGCCCCTACGAGCAGTACTTC

V gene: TRBV10-3
clone size: once
J gene: TRBJ2-7
D gene: .
CDR3 protein: CAILVVGEQYF
CDR3 DNA: TGTGCCATTCTAGTAGTTGGCGAGCAGTACTTC

V gene: TRBV7-2
clone size: .
J gene: TRBJ2-1
D gene: TRBD2
CDR3 protein: CASSSGLAGGSSAQFF
CDR3 DNA: TGTGCCAGCAGCTCTGGACTAGCGGGAGGATCGTCCGCCCAGTTCTTC

V gene: TRBV10-3
clone size: .
J gene: TRBJ2-3
D gene: TRBD1
CDR3 protein: CAISEGDRGTDTQYF
CDR3 DNA: TGTGCCATCAGTGAGGGAGACAGGGGCACAGATACGCAGTATTTT

V gene: TRBV5-6
clone size: few
J gene: TRBJ2-2
D gene: .
CDR3 protein: CASSFSVPGELFF
CDR3 DNA: TGTGCCAGCAGCTTTAGCGTTCCCGGGGAGCTGTTCTTT

V gene: TRBV30
clone size: once
J gene: TRBJ2-7
D gene: .
CDR3 protein: CAWSVAPSYEQYF
CDR3 DNA: TGTGCCTGGAGTGTAGCCCCGTCATACGAGCAGTACTTC